The text below deals with one T cell receptor beta chain. The source of the sample is a study of blood T cell repertoires in COVID-19. Looking at the study overall: The United States, Italy and Spain provided the acute and convalescent COVID-19 samples.

Germline V gene lookup returns CDR1 DFQATT and CDR2 SNEGSKA (reference sequence). V was clipped by 3 bases and J by 4 bases; unmatched bases: 4. The CDR3 contains 13 residues. Original methodology: Reference gene primer amplification gave nucleated cell count estimates. The method was immunoSEQ multiplex PCR; TCRdb's version includes in-frame clones alone and lacks a portion of them. V and J calls and clone size come straight from that table; D and trimming were deduced from the DNA. This repertoire shows a few hundred thousand clones, roughly 86% found once; its top ten account for 2.9%. Study members were between 18 and 89 years old and lived in over 20 US regions.

This receptor was obtained from a woman aged 45-65 years who had been exposed to COVID-19. This sequence joins TRBV20-1 and TRBJ1-2, with 8 bases aligning to TRBD1. Sequencing was performed on PBMCs or T cells enriched from blood (not recorded which). The CDR3 nucleotides read TGCAGTGCTAGTCCAGGGGGCGGCTATGGCTACACCTTC. This encodes CSASPGGGYGYTF.